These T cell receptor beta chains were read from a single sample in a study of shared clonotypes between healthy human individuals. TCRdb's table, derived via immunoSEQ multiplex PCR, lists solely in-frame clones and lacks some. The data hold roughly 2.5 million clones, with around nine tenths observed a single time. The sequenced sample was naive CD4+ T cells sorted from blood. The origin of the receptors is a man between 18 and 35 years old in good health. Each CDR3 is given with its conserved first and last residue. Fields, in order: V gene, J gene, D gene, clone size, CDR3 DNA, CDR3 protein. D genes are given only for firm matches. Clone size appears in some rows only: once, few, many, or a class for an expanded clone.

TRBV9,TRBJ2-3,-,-,TGTGCCAGCAGCGTACAGCGGTTCAGCACAGATACGCAGTATTTT,CASSVQRFSTDTQYF
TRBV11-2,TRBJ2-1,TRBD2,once,TGTGCCAGCAGCTTAGATCATGGAAAGGGAGGGCGGGATGAGCAGTTCTTC,CASSLDHGKGGRDEQFF
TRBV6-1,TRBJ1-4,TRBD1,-,TGTGCCAGCAGTGTCAGCCGCCGGGACAGGGGGCTGGCTAATGAAAAACTGTTTTTT,CASSVSRRDRGLANEKLFF
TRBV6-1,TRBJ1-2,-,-,TGTGCCAGCAGTGAAGAGTCAGGGGCACCCTATGGCTACACCTTC,CASSEESGAPYGYTF
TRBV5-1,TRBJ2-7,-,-,TGCGCCAGCAGCTTGGGTCGCGGGGACAGTCTCTCCTACGAGCAGTACTTC,CASSLGRGDSLSYEQYF
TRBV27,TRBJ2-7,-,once,TGTGCCAGCAGTTCTTGGGGGCTCTCCTACGAGCAGTACTTC,CASSSWGLSYEQYF
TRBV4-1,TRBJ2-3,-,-,TGCGCCAGCAGCCGATCCGGGACATCCGCAGATACGCAGTATTTT,CASSRSGTSADTQYF
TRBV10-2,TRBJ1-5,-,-,TGCGCCAGCAGAGATACAGGGAGCAATCAGCCCCAGCATTTT,CASRDTGSNQPQHF
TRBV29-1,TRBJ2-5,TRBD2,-,TGCAGCGTTGGTTTAGCGGGCTCTCCCGGGGGAACCCAGTACTTC,CSVGLAGSPGGTQYF
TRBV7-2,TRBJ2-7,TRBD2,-,TGTGCCAGCAGCCTAGGACTAGCCGCCTACGAGCAGTACTTC,CASSLGLAAYEQYF
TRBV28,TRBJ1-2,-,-,TGTGCCAGCAGCCAATCCGACAGAGTCTATGGCTACACCTTC,CASSQSDRVYGYTF
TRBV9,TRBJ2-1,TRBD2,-,TGTGCCAGCAGCGTAGGCCTAGCGGGAGATAATGAGCAGTTCTTC,CASSVGLAGDNEQFF
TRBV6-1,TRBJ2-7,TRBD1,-,TGTGCCAGCAGACCATATGGGACAGGGGATTACGAGCAGTACTTC,CASRPYGTGDYEQYF
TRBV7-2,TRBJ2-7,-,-,TGTGCCGGCAGCTCTCGTATTTCCTACGAGCAGTACTTC,CAGSSRISYEQYF
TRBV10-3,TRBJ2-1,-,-,TGTGCCATCCGAGGACAGATAAATGAGCAGTTCTTC,CAIRGQINEQFF
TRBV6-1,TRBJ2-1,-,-,TGTGCCAGCAGTGAGGTTTTCTTTGTGAACAATGAGCAGTTCTTC,CASSEVFFVNNEQFF
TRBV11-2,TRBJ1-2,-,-,TGTGCCAGCAGCTTAGATTCAAGTGACTATGGCTACACCTTC,CASSLDSSDYGYTF
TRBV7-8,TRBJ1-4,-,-,TGTGCCAGCAGCTTAGGGGGTAGGGGCAGACCGCCGGGTGAAAAACTGTTTTTT,CASSLGGRGRPPGEKLFF
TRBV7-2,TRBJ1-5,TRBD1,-,TGTGCCAGCAGCCCCGGGACAGTCAATCAGCCCCAGCATTTT,CASSPGTVNQPQHF
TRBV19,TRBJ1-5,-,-,TGTGCCAGTAGTATAGGCAGATTACAGGGAAGGGGGTTGTTTAATCAGCCCCAGCATTTT,CASSIGRLQGRGLFNQPQHF
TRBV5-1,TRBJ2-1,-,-,TGCGCCAGCAGCTCTACCATGGATGAGCAGTTCTTC,CASSSTMDEQFF
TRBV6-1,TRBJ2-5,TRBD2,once,TGTGCCAGCAGTCCGGGACTAGCGGGAGAGACCCAGTACTTC,CASSPGLAGETQYF
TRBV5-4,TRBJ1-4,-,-,TGTGCCAGCAGCTTGTGGGGTGTAACTAATGAAAAACTGTTTTTT,CASSLWGVTNEKLFF
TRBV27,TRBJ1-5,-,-,TGTGCCAGCAGTACCACGAGGTCAAGTCAGCCCCAGCATTTT,CASSTTRSSQPQHF
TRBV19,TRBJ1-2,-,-,TGTGCCAGTAGTATCGCTCAGGCAGGGATATTGGGCTACACCTTC,CASSIAQAGILGYTF
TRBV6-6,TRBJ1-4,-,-,TGTGCCAGCAGGGGGGTGCAGGGCGTGGGTGAAAAACTGTTTTTT,CASRGVQGVGEKLFF
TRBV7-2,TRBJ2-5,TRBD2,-,TGTGCCAGCAGCACCCTAGCGGCGCAAGAGACCCAGTACTTC,CASSTLAAQETQYF
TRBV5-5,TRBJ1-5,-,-,TGTGCCAGCAGCTTAACGGGGGGTCAGCCCCAGCATTTT,CASSLTGGQPQHF
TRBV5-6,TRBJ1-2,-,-,TGTGCCAGCAGCCCGACCGAGCCTATGTCCGGCTACACCTTC,CASSPTEPMSGYTF
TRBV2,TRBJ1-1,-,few,TGTGCCAGCAGGGCCATCACTGAAGCTTTCTTT,CASRAITEAFF
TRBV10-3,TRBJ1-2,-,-,TGTGCCATCGGGTCCACCCAAGGCTACACCTTC,CAIGSTQGYTF
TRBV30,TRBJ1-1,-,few,TGTGCCTGGAACGTGAACACTGAAGCTTTCTTT,CAWNVNTEAFF
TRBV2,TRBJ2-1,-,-,TGTGCCAGCAGTGAAGCGGGGAATGAGCAGTTCTTC,CASSEAGNEQFF
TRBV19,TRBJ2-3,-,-,TGTGCCAGCATCGGCGGAAGATACACAGATACGCAGTATTTT,CASIGGRYTDTQYF
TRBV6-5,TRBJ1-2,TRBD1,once,TGTGCCAGCAGTTACATGGGGACAGGGAAAATTGGTGGCTACACCTTC,CASSYMGTGKIGGYTF
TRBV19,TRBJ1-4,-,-,TGTGCCAGTAGCATTGTTGAGGCCGGGAATGAAAAACTGTTTTTT,CASSIVEAGNEKLFF